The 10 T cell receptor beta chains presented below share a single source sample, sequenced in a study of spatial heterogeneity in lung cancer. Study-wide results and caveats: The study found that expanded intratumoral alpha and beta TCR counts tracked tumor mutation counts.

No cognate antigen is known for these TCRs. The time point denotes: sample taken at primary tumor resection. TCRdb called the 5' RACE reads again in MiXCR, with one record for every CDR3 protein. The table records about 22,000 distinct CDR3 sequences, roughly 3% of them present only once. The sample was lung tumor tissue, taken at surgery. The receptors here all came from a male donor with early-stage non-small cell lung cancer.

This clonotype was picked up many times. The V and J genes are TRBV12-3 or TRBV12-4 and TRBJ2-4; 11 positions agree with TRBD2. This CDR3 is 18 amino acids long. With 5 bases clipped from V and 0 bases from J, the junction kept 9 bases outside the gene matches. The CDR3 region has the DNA TGTGCCAGCAGTCCAGTAGGGACTAGCGGTTTAGCCAAAAACATTCAGTACTTC. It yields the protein CASSPVGTSGLAKNIQYF.

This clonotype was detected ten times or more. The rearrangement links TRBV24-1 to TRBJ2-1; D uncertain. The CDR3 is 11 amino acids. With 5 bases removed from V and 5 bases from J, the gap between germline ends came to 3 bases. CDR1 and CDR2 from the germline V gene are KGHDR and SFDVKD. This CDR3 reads CATSVHNEQFF. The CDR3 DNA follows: TGTGCCACCAGTGTCCACAATGAGCAGTTCTTC.

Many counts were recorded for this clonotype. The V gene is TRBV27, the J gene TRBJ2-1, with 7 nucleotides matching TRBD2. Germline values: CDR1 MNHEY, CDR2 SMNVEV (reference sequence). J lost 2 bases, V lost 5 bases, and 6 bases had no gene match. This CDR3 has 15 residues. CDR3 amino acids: CASSLQRGAYNEQFF. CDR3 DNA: TGTGCCAGCAGTCTTCAGCGGGGCGCCTACAATGAGCAGTTCTTC.

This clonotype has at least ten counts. The CDR3 sequence: CASSRQLNTEAFF. In DNA form, the CDR3 reads TGCGCCAGCAGCCGACAGCTGAACACTGAAGCTTTCTTT. The V and J genes are TRBV4-3 and TRBJ1-1; TRBD1 is a possible D gene (5 bases). V lost 4 bases to trimming and J lost 0 bases, with 6 bases between them. The CDR3 totals 13 residues. Germline V lookup: CDR1 LGHNA, CDR2 YSLEER.

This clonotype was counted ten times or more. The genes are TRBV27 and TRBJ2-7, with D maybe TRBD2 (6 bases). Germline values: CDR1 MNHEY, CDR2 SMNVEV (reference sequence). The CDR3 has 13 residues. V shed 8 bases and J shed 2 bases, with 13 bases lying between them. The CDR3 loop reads CASGGTDTYEQYF. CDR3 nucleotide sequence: TGTGCCAGCGGCGGGACGGACACCTACGAGCAGTACTTC.

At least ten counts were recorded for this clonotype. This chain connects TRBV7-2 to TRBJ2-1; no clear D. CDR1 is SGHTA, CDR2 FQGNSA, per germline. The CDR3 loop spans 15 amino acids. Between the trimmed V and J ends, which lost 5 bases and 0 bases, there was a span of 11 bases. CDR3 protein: CASSAYWSSYNEQFF. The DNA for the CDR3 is TGTGCCAGCAGCGCTTACTGGAGCTCCTACAATGAGCAGTTCTTC.

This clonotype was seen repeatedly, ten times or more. The CDR3 nucleotides read TGTGCCATCAGGGCGAAAGGGTTCGAGAATTCACCCCTCCACTTT. It is translated as CAIRAKGFENSPLHF. V and J are TRBV10-3 and TRBJ1-6; D remains unclear. Trimming cost V 6 bases and J 7 bases, with 16 bases left between them. CDR1 is ENHRY, CDR2 SYGVKD, per germline. CDR3 length: 15 residues.

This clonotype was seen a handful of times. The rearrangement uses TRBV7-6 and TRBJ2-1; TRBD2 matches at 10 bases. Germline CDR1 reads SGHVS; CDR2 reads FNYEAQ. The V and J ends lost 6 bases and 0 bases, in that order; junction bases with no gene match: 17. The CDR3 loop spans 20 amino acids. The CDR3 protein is CASSLDSLAGVGSSYNEQFF. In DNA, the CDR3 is TGTGCCAGCAGTCTAGACTCCCTAGCGGGAGTAGGGAGCTCCTACAATGAGCAGTTCTTC.

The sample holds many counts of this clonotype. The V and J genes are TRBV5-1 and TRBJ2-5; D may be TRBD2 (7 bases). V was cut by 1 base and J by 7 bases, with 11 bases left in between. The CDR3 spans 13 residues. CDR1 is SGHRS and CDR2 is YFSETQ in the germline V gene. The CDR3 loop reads CASSLHRGATQYF. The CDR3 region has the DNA TGCGCCAGCAGCTTGCATCGGGGGGCGACCCAGTACTTC.

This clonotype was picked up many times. CDR3 DNA: TGTGCCAGCAGCCTCAGCGGGAGCGAGGAGACCCAGTACTTC. It yields the protein CASSLSGSEETQYF. This chain connects TRBV27 to TRBJ2-5; TRBD2 matches 8 bases. The germline CDR1 and CDR2 sequences are MNHEY and SMNVEV (reference sequence). CDR3 size: 14 residues. V dropped 6 bases and J dropped 5; count of bases not matched to a gene: 8.